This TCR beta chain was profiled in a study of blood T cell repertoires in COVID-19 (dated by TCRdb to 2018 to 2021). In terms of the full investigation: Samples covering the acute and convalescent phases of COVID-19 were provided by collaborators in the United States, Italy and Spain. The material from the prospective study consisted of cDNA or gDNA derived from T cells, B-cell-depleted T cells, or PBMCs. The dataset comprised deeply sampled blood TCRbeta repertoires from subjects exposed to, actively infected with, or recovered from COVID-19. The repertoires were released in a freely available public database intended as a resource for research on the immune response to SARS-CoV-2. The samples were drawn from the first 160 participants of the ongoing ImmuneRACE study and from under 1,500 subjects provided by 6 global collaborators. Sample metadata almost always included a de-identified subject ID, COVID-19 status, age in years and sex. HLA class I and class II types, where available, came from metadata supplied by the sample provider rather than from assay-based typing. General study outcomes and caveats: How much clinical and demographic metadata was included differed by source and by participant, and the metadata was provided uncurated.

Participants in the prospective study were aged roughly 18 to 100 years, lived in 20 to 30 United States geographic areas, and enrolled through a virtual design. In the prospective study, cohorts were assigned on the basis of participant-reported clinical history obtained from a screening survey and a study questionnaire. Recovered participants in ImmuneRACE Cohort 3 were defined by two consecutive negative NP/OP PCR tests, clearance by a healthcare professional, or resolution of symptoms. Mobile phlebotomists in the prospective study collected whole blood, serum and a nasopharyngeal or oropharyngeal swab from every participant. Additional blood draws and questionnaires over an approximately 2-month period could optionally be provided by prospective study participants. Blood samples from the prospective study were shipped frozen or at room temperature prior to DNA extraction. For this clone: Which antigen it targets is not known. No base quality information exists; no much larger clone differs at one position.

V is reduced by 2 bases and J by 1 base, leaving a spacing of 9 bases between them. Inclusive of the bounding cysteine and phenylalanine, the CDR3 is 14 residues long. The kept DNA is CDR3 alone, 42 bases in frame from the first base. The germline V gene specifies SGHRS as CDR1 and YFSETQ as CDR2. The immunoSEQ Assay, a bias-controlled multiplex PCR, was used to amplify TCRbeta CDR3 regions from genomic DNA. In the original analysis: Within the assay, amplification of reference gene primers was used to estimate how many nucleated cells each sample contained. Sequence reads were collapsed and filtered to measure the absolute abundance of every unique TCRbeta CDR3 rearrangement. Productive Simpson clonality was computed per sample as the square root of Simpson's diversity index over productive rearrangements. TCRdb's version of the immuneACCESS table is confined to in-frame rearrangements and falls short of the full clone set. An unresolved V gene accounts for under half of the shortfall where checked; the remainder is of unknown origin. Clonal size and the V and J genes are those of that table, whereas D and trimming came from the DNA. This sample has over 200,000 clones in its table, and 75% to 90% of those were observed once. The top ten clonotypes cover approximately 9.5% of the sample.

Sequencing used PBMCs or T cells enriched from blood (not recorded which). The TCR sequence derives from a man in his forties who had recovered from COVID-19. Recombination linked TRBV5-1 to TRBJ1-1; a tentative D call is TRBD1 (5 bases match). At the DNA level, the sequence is TGCGCCAGCAGCTTAGACAGCCAGAACACTGAAGCTTTCTTT. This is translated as CASSLDSQNTEAFF.